This T cell receptor beta chain appears in the sequencing data of a study of T cell responses to AZD1222 COVID-19 vaccine. Study-wide points: Within unmutated variant regions lay the reported targets of nearly half of spike-specific TCRs. The CD4 TCRs associated with vaccination extended across spike and predominated at 160-218 and 743-854. Two doses of AZD1222 preceded a rise in Spike-specific TCR breadth and depth. Clonal diversity was possibly underestimated; the donors were predominantly white British and more often female.

Assay: immunoSEQ multiplex PCR; the TCRdb copy retains only in-frame clones and omits some. The sample records some 80,000 clones, 90% to 95% being singletons. A remark on this clone: The antigen remains undetermined.

Germline assignment: CDR1 SGHDN and CDR2 FVKESK. The CDR3 runs 16 residues. The ends lost 2 bases at V and 0 bases at J; junction bases unmatched: 3. The input for sequencing was peripheral blood, taken on day 0 of AZD1222 vaccination. The sequence derives from an adult in good health. V gene TRBV14 combines with J gene TRBJ1-3; 8 nucleotides match TRBD1. The CDR3 protein is CASSQTGGSSGNTIYF. The CDR3 DNA is TGTGCCAGCAGCCAAACAGGGGGGAGCTCTGGAAACACCATATATTTT. Variable domain in full (rest from reference TRBV14 and TRBJ1-3): EAGVTQFPSHSVIEKGQTVTLRCDPISGHDNLYWYRRVMGKEIKFLLHFVKESKQDESGMPNNRFLAERTGGTYSTLKVQPAELEDSGVYFCASSQTGGSSGNTIYFGEGSWLTVV.